The T cell receptor (beta chain) described here comes from a study of blood T cells in healthy people across ages. Per germline, CDR1 ENHRY and CDR2 SYGVKD. V was shortened by 3 bases and J by 5 bases, with 7 bases between the two germline ends. The CDR3 totals 12 residues. Next came a second PCR, run for about 7 to 12 cycles, which used a sample-barcoded 5' primer along with a J-beta primer mix. TCRdb re-derived calls from the 5' RACE reads in MiXCR, one entry per CDR3 protein. The table shows 1.5 million to 2 million distinct CDR3 sequences, with 49% occurring only once. V gene TRBV10-3 combines with J gene TRBJ1-1; D not resolved. Sequencing used blood. The origin of this receptor is a woman in her forties in good health. The CDR3 region has the DNA TGTGCCATCAGTGATCCCGGGACTGAAGCTTTCTTT. Encoded protein: CAISDPGTEAFF.